The 21 T cell receptor beta chains below were found in one sample sequenced in a study of blood T cell repertoires in COVID-19. Using immunoSEQ multiplex PCR, the repertoire was profiled, and TCRdb retains in-frame clones only, with some absent. The sample records more than 300,000 clones, around 87% being singletons. Input material: peripheral blood. The receptors were gathered from a woman under 40 with COVID-19, enrolled during active disease.

V and J are TRBV11-2 and TRBJ2-7; 9 bases match TRBD1. CDR1 is SGHAT and CDR2 is FQNNGV in the germline V gene. V lost 5 bases to trimming and J lost 5 bases; unmatched junction nucleotides: 13. The CDR3 spans 16 residues. CDR3 DNA sequence: TGTGCCAGCAGCCCCCTGGGGCTACAGGGGGCGGACGAGCAGTACTTC. Encoded protein: CASSPLGLQGADEQYF.

The chain is built from TRBV18 and TRBJ1-2; 7 bases align to TRBD1. Germline values: CDR1 KGHSH, CDR2 LQKENI. With 6 bases clipped from V and 3 bases from J, the junction kept 10 bases outside the gene matches. This CDR3 spans 15 amino acids. CDR3 sequence reads: CASSQRQGTDYGYTF. The CDR3 coding sequence is TGTGCCAGCTCGCAAAGACAGGGAACGGACTATGGCTACACCTTC. The full variable domain, its missing parts supplied by reference TRBV18 and TRBJ1-2, is NAGVMQNPRHLVRRRGQEARLRCSPMKGHSHVYWYRQLPEEGLKFMVYLQKENIIDESGMPKERFSAEFPKEGPSILRIQQVVRGDSAAYFCASSQRQGTDYGYTFGSGTRLTVV.

The chain is built from TRBV18 and TRBJ1-1, with TRBD1 identical over 8 bases. The CDR3 has 15 residues. Germline lookup yields CDR1 KGHSH and CDR2 LQKENI. After removal of 5 bases from V and 1 base from J, the junction contained 6 bases not matched to a gene. The CDR3 region is CASSASGTGNTEAFF. As DNA, the CDR3 is TGTGCCAGCTCAGCTTCCGGGACAGGGAACACTGAAGCTTTCTTT.

This chain joins TRBV20-1 and TRBJ1-2; 9 positions match TRBD1. The CDR3 runs to 15 residues. Losses at the gene ends were 3 bases for V and 2 bases for J; bases not matched to a gene: 7. Germline V lookup: CDR1 DFQATT, CDR2 SNEGSKA (reference sequence). The CDR3 reads CSASEGGTGNYGYTF. CDR3 in DNA: TGCAGTGCTAGTGAAGGTGGGACAGGGAACTATGGCTACACCTTC.

The V gene is TRBV12-3 or TRBV12-4, the J gene TRBJ1-1; TRBD1 might be the D (5 bases). Trimming shortened V by 3 bases and J by 5 bases, and 10 bases separated the two germline ends. The length of the CDR3 is 13 residues. CDR3 sequence reads: CASSLMGRTEAFF. The CDR3 DNA reads as TGTGCCAGCAGTTTGATGGGGCGAACTGAAGCTTTCTTT.

The chain couples TRBV6-5 to TRBJ2-5; 7 positions agree with TRBD1. There are 16 residues in the CDR3. With 3 bases clipped from V and 5 bases from J, the junction kept 12 bases outside the gene matches. The V gene's germline CDR1 is MNHEY and CDR2 SVGAGI. The CDR3 sequence is CASSYDRTGSGETQYF. CDR3 sequence (DNA): TGTGCCAGCAGTTATGACCGGACAGGCTCGGGGGAGACCCAGTACTTC.

V gene TRBV4-2 combines with J gene TRBJ1-2, with TRBD1 as a possible D gene (5 bases). Germline assignment: CDR1 LGHNA and CDR2 YNFKEQ. V dropped 3 bases and J dropped 4 bases, with 15 bases sitting between them. This CDR3 is built from 15 residues. This CDR3 is CASSQGGVDAYGYTF. The CDR3, as DNA: TGTGCCAGCAGCCAGGGGGGGGTGGACGCCTATGGCTACACCTTC.

The genes are TRBV14 and TRBJ2-2, with 7 bases aligning to TRBD1. The CDR3 runs 13 residues. Per the germline V gene, CDR1 is SGHDN and CDR2 is FVKESK. V shed 8 bases, J shed 2 bases, and the junction held 2 bases outside the gene matches. Here the CDR3 reads CASGTVNTGELFF. CDR3 nucleotides: TGTGCCAGCGGGACAGTTAACACCGGGGAGCTGTTTTTT. Full variable domain (missing parts from reference TRBV14 and TRBJ2-2): EAGVTQFPSHSVIEKGQTVTLRCDPISGHDNLYWYRRVMGKEIKFLLHFVKESKQDESGMPNNRFLAERTGGTYSTLKVQPAELEDSGVYFCASGTVNTGELFFGEGSRLTVL.

This clone was detected only once. The chain is built from TRBV30 and TRBJ2-7; weak D call: TRBD2 (6 bases). This CDR3 has 16 residues. Between the trimmed V and J ends, which lost 0 bases and 4 bases, there was a span of 19 bases. The germline gives CDR1 GTSNPN, CDR2 SVGIG (reference sequence). CDR3 coding DNA: TGTGCCTGGAGTGTTTTGGCATTCGGGGGAGAGTACGAGCAGTACTTC. Translating it yields CAWSVLAFGGEYEQYF.

The chain links TRBV7-2 to TRBJ1-5; the match to TRBD1 covers 7 bases. The V and J ends lost 4 bases and 1 base, in that order; junction bases with no gene match: 4. Germline V CDR1 and CDR2: SGHTA, FQGNSA. This CDR3 has 15 residues. The CDR3 loop is CASSSGTASNQPQHF. The CDR3 coding sequence is TGTGCCAGCAGCTCCGGGACAGCAAGCAATCAGCCCCAGCATTTT. Combining the CDR3 with reference TRBV7-2 and TRBJ1-5 gives the whole variable domain GAGVSQSPSNKVTEKGKDVELRCDPISGHTALYWYRQSLGQGLEFLIYFQGNSAPDKSGLPSDRFSAERTGGSVSTLTIQRTQQEDSAVYLCASSSGTASNQPQHFGDGTRLSIL.

The table lists this clone with a count of one. The chain recombines TRBV11-2 with TRBJ2-5, with D possibly TRBD1 on 6 matching bases. Germline V lookup: CDR1 SGHAT, CDR2 FQNNGV. The CDR3 spans 14 residues. Trimming took off 6 bases at V and 3 bases at J, with 14 bases between the two ends. The CDR3 DNA reads as TGTGCCAGCAGTTTAAGGCCAGGGGAAGAGACCCAGTACTTC. It yields the protein CASSLRPGEETQYF.

The gene calls are TRBV30 and TRBJ2-7; 10 nucleotides align to TRBD1. This CDR3 has 13 residues. Germline-derived CDR1 and CDR2 are GTSNPN and SVGIG (reference sequence). The J segment lost 7 bases and the V segment lost 5 bases, leaving 8 bases of the junction unmatched. For the CDR3, the DNA is TGTGCCTGGGGCGGGACAGGGGAGTATGAGCAGTACTTC. Its translation is CAWGGTGEYEQYF.

The chain carries TRBV4-1 and TRBJ2-1, with D possibly matching TRBD2 (5 bases). CDR1 is MGHRA and CDR2 is YSYEKL in the germline V gene. Trimming pared 3 bases from V and 7 bases from J, leaving 10 bases between. CDR3 length: 13 residues. CDR3 bases: TGCGCCAGCAGCCACGGACTGGAAAATGAGCAGTTCTTC. Translating it yields CASSHGLENEQFF.

The chain employs TRBV24-1 and TRBJ1-2; a possible D gene is TRBD1 (6 bases). In germline, CDR1 is KGHDR, CDR2 SFDVKD. This CDR3 spans 15 amino acids. The V end lost 4 bases, the J end lost 2 bases, and 13 bases lay between the germline ends. The CDR3 loop reads CATSDRGTNNYGYTF. CDR3 in DNA: TGTGCCACCAGTGACAGGGGAACGAACAACTATGGCTACACCTTC.

CDR3 bases: TGTGCCACCAGTGATTTGGTGGGCAGTGTGGGAGAAGAGACCCAGTACTTC. Its translation: CATSDLVGSVGEETQYF. V gene TRBV24-1 combines with J gene TRBJ2-5; a weak D match, TRBD2 (5 bases). Germline V gene sequence: CDR1 KGHDR, CDR2 SFDVKD. The CDR3 is 17 residues long. Trimming removed 0 bases at V and 3 bases at J, with 16 bases between.

This rearrangement joins TRBV29-1 to TRBJ1-2; D uncertain. From germline, CDR1 is SQVTM and CDR2 ANQGSEA. This CDR3 contains 12 residues. Trimming cost V 3 bases and J 5 bases, with 10 bases left between them. CDR3 DNA: TGCAGCGTTGAGGCGGTTCTTTATGGCTACACCTTC. It codes for CSVEAVLYGYTF.

This clone was counted many times. This chain joins TRBV28 and TRBJ2-7; a possible D gene is TRBD2 (6 bases). The germline V gene has CDR1 MDHEN and CDR2 SYDVKM. Trimming pared 6 bases from V and 3 bases from J, leaving 9 bases between. The CDR3 has 12 residues. The CDR3 is CASRDYLYEQYF. CDR3 nucleotide sequence: TGTGCCAGCAGGGACTACCTCTACGAGCAGTACTTC.

The chain recombines TRBV28 with TRBJ2-2; 7 nucleotides agree with TRBD1. Germline CDR1 MDHEN, CDR2 SYDVKM. There are 13 residues in the CDR3. The V and J ends lost 7 bases and 7 bases, in that order; junction bases with no gene match: 6. The CDR3 DNA sequence: TGTGCCAGCAAGGACAGGCTACACGGGGAGCTGTTTTTT. Translated: CASKDRLHGELFF.

This clone turned up a few times. The CDR3 spells CATSDWTSGSNEQFF. The DNA for the CDR3 is TGTGCCACCAGTGATTGGACTAGCGGGAGCAATGAGCAGTTCTTC. V gene TRBV24-1 combines with J gene TRBJ2-1; 13 bases line up with TRBD2. Looked up from germline, CDR1 is KGHDR and CDR2 is SFDVKD. The CDR3 has 15 residues. Trimming at V came to 2 bases and at J to 6 bases, leaving 0 bases not matched to a gene.

This rearrangement joins TRBV15 to TRBJ1-6; D remains unclear. Germline V gives CDR1 LNHNV, CDR2 YYDKDF (reference sequence). This CDR3 is built from 14 residues. V gave up 9 bases and J gave up 5 bases, with 14 bases separating them. The CDR3 spells CATRTDGDNSPLHF. The CDR3 DNA sequence: TGTGCCACGAGAACGGACGGGGATAATTCACCCCTCCACTTT.

This clone has only one observation. Other nucleotide sequences from this sample produce the same CDR3. The rearrangement uses TRBV2 and TRBJ2-7, with a possible D match to TRBD2 (6 bases). There are 12 residues in the CDR3. V lost 4 bases to trimming and J lost 4 bases, with 8 bases between them. In germline, CDR1 is SNHLY, CDR2 FYNNEI. This CDR3 reads CASSGRGYEQYF. In DNA form, the CDR3 reads TGTGCCAGCAGTGGGAGGGGTTACGAGCAGTACTTC. Supplemented by reference TRBV2 and TRBJ2-7, the full variable domain reads EPEVTQTPSHQVTQMGQEVILRCVPISNHLYFYWYRQILGQKVEFLVSFYNNEISEKSEIFDDQFSVERPDGSNFTLKIRSTKLEDSAMYFCASSGRGYEQYFGPGTRLTVT.